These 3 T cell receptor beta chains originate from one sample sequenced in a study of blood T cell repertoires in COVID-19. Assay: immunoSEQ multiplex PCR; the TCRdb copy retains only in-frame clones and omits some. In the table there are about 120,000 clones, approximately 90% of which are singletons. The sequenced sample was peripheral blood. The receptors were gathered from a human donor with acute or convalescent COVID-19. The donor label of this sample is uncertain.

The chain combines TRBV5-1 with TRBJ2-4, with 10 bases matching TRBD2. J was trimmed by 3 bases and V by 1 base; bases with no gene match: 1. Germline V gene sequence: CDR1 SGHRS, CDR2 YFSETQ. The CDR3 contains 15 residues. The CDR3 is CASSLLAGGKNIQYF. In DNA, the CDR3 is TGCGCCAGCAGCTTGTTAGCGGGGGGCAAAAACATTCAGTACTTC.

The CDR3 DNA reads as TGTGCCAGCAGTTTAGGCAGGGGTTCATACGAGCAGTACTTC. Translation: CASSLGRGSYEQYF. This sequence joins TRBV2 and TRBJ2-7; possibly TRBD1 for D (6 bases). CDR1 and CDR2 from the germline V gene are SNHLY and FYNNEI. Deletions cut 5 bases from V and 4 bases from J, with 15 bases between. The CDR3 runs to 14 residues.

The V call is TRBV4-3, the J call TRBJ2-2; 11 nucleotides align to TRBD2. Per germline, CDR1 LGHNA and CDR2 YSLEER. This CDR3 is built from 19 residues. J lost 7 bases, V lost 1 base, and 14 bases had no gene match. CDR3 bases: TGCGCCAGCAGCCAAGGTACCGGGACTAGCGGTCTGAAGGGCGGGGAGCTGTTTTTT. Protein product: CASSQGTGTSGLKGGELFF.